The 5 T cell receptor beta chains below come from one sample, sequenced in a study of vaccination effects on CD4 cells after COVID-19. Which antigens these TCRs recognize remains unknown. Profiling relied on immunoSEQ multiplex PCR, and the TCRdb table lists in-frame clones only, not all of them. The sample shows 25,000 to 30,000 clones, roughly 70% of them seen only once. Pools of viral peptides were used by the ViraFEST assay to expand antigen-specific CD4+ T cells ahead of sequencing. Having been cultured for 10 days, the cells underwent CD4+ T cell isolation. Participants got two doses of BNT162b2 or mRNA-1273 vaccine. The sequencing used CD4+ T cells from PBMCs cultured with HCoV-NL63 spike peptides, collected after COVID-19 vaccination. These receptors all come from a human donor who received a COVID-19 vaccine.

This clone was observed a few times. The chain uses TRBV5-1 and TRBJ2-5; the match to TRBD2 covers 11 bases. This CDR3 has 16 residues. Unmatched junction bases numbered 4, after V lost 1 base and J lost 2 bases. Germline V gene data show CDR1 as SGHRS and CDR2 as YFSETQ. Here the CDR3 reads CASSLHSGGVQETQYF. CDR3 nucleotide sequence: TGCGCCAGCAGCTTGCATAGCGGGGGGGTTCAAGAGACCCAGTACTTC.

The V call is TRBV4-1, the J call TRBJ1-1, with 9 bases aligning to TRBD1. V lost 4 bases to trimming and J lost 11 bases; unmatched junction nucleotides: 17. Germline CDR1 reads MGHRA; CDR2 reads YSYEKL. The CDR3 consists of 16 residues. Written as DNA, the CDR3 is TGCGCCAGCAGCCCCGAATCTGATCGGACAGGGGTATATGCTTTCTTT. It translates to CASSPESDRTGVYAFF.

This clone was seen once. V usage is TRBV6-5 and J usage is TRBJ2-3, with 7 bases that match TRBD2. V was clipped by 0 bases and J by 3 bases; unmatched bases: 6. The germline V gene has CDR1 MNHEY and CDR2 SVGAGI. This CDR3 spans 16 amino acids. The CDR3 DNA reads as TGTGCCAGCAGTTACTCGAGTCTAGCGGTAACAGATACGCAGTATTTT. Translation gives CASSYSSLAVTDTQYF.

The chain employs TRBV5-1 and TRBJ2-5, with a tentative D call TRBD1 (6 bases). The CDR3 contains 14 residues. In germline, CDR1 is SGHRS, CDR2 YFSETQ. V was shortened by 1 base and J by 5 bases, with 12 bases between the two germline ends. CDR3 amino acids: CASSLMQGSETQYF. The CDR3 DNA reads TGCGCCAGCAGCTTGATGCAGGGGTCGGAGACCCAGTACTTC.

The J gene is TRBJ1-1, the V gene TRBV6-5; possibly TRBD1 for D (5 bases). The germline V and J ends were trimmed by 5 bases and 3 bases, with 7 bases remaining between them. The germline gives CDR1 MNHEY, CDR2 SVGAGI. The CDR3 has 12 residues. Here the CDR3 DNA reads TGTGCCAGCAGTAAACAGGACACTGAAGCTTTCTTT. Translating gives CASSKQDTEAFF.